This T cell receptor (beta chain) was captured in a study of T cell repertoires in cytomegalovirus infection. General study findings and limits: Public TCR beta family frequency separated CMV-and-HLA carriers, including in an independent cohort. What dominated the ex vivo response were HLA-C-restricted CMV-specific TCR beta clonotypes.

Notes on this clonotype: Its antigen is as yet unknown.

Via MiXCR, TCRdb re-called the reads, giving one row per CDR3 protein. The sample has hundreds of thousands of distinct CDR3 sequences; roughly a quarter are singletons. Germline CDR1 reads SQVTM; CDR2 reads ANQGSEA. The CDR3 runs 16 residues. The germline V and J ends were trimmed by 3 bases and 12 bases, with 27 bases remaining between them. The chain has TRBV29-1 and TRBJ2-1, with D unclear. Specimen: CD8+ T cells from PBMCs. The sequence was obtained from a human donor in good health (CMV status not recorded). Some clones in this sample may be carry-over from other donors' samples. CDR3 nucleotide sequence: TGCAGCGTTGATTTCCCTAATTCAGACACCAAAACGATGCAGTTCTTC. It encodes CSVDFPNSDTKTMQFF.